This T cell receptor beta chain came from a study of vaccination and CD4 T cells after COVID-19. Cultured CD4+ T cell DNA underwent sequencing with the Oncomine TCR Beta short-read assay. TCRdb re-called the PCR reads through MiXCR, storing one row per CDR3 protein. In the table there are about 21,000 distinct CDR3 sequences, around 48% of which are singletons. This clonotype was picked up a small number of times. Its antigen is currently unknown. Treatment here: approximately 10-day PBMC culture with coronavirus spike peptide pools or control peptides (ViraFEST assay). Germline trimming cut 2 bases from V and 3 bases from J; bases unmatched to any gene: 6. The CDR3 runs 16 residues. CDR1 and CDR2 from the germline V gene are MNHNS and SASEGT.

The source material was CD4+ T cells from blood, cultured in vitro. This clonotype was sampled from a human donor who had recovered from COVID-19. V gene TRBV6-1 combines with J gene TRBJ2-3; 9 bases are shared with TRBD1. The CDR3 here is CASSEQGGTGTDTQYF. DNA of the CDR3: TGTGCCAGCAGTGAACAAGGAGGGACAGGGACAGATACGCAGTATTTT.